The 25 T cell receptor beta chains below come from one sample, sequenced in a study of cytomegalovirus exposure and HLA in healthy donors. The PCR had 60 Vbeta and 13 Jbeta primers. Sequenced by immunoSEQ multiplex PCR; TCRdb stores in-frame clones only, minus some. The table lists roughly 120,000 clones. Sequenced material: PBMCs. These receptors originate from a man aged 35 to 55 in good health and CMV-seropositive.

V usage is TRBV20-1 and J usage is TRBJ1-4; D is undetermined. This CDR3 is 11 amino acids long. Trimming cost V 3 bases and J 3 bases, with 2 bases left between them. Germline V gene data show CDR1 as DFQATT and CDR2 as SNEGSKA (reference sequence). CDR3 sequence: CSASSNEKLFF. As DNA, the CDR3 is TGCAGTGCTAGCTCTAATGAAAAACTGTTTTTT.

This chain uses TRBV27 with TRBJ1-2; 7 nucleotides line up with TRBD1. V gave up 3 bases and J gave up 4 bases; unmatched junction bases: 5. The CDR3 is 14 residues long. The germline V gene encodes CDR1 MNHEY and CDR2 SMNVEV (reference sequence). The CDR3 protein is CASSLRQGGYGYTF. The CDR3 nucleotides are TGTGCCAGCAGTTTGAGGCAGGGGGGCTATGGCTACACCTTC.

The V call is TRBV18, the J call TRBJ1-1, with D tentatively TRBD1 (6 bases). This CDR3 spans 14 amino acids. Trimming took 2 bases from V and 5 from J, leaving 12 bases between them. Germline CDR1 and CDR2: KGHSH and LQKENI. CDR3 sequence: CASSPAQGGTEAFF. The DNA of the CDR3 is TGTGCCAGCTCACCAGCTCAAGGGGGAACTGAAGCTTTCTTT.

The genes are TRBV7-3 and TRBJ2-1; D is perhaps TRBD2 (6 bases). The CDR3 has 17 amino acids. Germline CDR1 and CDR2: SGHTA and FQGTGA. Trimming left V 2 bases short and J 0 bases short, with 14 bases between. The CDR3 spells CASSLGGRRSSYNEQFF. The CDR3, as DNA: TGTGCCAGCAGCTTAGGGGGGAGAAGGAGCTCCTACAATGAGCAGTTCTTC.

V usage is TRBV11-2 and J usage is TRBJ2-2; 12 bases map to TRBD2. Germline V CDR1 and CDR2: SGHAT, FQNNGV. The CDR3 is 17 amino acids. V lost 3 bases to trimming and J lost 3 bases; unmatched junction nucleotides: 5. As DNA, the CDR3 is TGTGCCAGCAGCTTGGCTAGCGGGAGGGGGGACACCGGGGAGCTGTTTTTT. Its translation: CASSLASGRGDTGELFF.

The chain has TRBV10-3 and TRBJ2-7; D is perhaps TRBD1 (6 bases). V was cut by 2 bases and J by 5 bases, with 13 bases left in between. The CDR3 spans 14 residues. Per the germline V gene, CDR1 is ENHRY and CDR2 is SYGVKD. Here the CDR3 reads CAISEREGVDEQYF. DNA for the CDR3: TGTGCCATCAGTGAGCGCGAGGGGGTCGACGAGCAGTACTTC.

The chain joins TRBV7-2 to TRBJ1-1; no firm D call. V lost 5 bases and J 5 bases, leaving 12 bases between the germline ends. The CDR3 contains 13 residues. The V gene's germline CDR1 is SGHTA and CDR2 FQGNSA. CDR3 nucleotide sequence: TGTGCCAGCAGCCCCGGAGTTGGGACTGAAGCTTTCTTT. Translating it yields CASSPGVGTEAFF.

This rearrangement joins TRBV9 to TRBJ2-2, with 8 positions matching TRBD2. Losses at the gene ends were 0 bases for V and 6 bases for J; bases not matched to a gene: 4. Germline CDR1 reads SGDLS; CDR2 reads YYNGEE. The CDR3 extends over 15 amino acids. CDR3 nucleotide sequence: TGTGCCAGCAGCGTAGGAGCGGGAGAGGCCGGGGAGCTGTTTTTT. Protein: CASSVGAGEAGELFF.

This CDR3 reads CASSPREPLTRYEQYF. The CDR3 bases are TGTGCCAGCAGCCCTCGGGAGCCTCTAACGCGCTACGAGCAGTACTTC. The rearrangement uses TRBV7-8 and TRBJ2-7; the D gene is possibly TRBD2 (6 bases). V was cut by 5 bases and J by 3 bases, with 20 bases left in between. Germline values: CDR1 SGHVS, CDR2 FQNEAQ. The CDR3 loop spans 16 amino acids. The variable domain in full, completed from reference TRBV7-8 and TRBJ2-7, reads GAGVSQSPRYKVAKRGQDVALRCDPISGHVSLFWYQQALGQGPEFLTYFQNEAQLDKSGLPSDRFFAERPEGSVSTLKIQRTQQEDSAVYLCASSPREPLTRYEQYFGPGTRLTVT.

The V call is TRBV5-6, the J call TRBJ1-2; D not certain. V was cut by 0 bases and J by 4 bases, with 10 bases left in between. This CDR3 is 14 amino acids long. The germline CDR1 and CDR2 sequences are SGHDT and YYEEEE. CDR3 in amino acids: CASSLETLSYGYTF. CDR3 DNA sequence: TGTGCCAGCAGCTTGGAGACTCTAAGCTATGGCTACACCTTC.

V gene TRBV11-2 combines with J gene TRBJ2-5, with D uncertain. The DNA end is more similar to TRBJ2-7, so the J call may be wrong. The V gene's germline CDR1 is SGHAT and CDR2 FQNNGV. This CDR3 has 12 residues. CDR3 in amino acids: CASSLPSYEQYF. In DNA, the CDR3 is TGTGCCAGCAGCTTACCCTCCTACGAGCAGTACTTC.

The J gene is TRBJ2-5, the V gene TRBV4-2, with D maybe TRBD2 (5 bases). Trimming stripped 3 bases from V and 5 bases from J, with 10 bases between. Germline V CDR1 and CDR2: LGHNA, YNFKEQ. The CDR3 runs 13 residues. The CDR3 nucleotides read TGTGCCAGCAGCCAGGGAGTGGGGGAGACCCAGTACTTC. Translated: CASSQGVGETQYF.

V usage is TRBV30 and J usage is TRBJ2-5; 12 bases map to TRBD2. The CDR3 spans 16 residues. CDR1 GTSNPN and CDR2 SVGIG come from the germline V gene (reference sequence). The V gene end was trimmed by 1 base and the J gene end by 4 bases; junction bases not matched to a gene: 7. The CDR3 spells CAWSGASGRAGETQYF. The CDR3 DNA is TGTGCCTGGAGTGGGGCTAGCGGGAGGGCGGGAGAGACCCAGTACTTC.

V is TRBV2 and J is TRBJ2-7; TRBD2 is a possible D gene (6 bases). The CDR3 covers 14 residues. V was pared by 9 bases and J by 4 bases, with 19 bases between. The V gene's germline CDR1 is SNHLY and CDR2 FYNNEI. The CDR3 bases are TGTGCCAGACACCCACCGTCCGGGACTTACGAGCAGTACTTC. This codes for CARHPPSGTYEQYF.

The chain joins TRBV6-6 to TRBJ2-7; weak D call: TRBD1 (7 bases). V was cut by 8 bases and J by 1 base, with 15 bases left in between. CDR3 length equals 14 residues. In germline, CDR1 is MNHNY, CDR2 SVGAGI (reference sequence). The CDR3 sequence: CASYATGTSYEQYF. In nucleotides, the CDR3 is TGTGCCAGCTATGCGACAGGGACTTCCTACGAGCAGTACTTC.

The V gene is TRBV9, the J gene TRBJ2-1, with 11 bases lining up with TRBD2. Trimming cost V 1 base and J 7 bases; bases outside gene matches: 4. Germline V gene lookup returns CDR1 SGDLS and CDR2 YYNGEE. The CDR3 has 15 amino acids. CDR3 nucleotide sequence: TGTGCCAGCAGCGTAACGGGACTAGCGGAAAATGAGCAGTTCTTC. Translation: CASSVTGLAENEQFF.

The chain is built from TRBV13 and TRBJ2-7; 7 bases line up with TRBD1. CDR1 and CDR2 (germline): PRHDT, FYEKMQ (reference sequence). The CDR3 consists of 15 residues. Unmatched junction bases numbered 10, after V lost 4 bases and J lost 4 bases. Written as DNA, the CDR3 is TGTGCCAGCAGCTGTGGGACAGAGAGAGCGTACGAGCAGTACTTC. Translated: CASSCGTERAYEQYF.

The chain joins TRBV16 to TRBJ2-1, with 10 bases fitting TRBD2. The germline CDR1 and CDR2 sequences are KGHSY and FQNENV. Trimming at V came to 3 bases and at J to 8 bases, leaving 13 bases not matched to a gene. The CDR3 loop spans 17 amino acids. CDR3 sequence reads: CASSQGRLAGAIYEQFF. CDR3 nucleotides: TGTGCCAGCAGCCAGGGTAGGCTAGCGGGAGCCATCTATGAGCAGTTCTTC.

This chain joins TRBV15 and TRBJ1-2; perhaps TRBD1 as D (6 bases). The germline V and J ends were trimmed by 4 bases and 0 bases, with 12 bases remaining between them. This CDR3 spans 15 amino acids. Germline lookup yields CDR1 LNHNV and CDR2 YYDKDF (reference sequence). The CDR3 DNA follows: TGTGCCACCAGCAAGACAGGAACCGCTAACTATGGCTACACCTTC. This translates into CATSKTGTANYGYTF. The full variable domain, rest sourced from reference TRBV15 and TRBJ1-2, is DAMVIQNPRYQVTQFGKPVTLSCSQTLNHNVMYWYQQKSSQAPKLLFHYYDKDFNNEADTPDNFQSRRPNTSFCFLDIRSPGLGDTAMYLCATSKTGTANYGYTFGSGTRLTVV.

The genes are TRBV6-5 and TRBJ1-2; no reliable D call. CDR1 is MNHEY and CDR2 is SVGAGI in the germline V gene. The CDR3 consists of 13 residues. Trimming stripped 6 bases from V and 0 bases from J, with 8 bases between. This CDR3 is CASRDNANYGYTF. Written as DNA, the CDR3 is TGTGCCAGCAGAGACAATGCTAACTATGGCTACACCTTC.

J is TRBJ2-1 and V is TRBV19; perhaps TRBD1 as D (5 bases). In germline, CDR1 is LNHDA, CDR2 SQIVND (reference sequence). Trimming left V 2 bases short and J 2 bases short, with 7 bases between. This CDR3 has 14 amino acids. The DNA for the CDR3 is TGTGCCAGTAGTATACAGGGCCCCTACAATGAGCAGTTCTTC. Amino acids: CASSIQGPYNEQFF.

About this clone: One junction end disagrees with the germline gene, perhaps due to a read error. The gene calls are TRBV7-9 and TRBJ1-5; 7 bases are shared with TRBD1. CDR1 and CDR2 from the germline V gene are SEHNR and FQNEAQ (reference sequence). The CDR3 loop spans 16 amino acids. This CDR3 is CAGSKDGQARNQPQHF. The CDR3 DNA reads TGTGCCGGCAGCAAAGATGGACAGGCGCGCAATCAGCCCCAGCATTTT.

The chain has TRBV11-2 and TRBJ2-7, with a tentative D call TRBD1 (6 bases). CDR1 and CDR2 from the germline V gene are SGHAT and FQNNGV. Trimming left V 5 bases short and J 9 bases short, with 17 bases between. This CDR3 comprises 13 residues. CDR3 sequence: CASSPLDRALQYF. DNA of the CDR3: TGTGCCAGCAGCCCCTTGGACAGAGCTCTGCAGTACTTC.

CDR3 sequence (DNA): TGTGCCAGCAGTCCGGGGGACGGACCCTACGAGCAGTACTTC. This translates into CASSPGDGPYEQYF. The chain couples TRBV6-5 to TRBJ2-7; tentative D call: TRBD2 (6 bases). CDR1 and CDR2 from the germline V gene are MNHEY and SVGAGI. Trimming pared 5 bases from V and 2 bases from J, leaving 13 bases between. This CDR3 is 14 amino acids long.

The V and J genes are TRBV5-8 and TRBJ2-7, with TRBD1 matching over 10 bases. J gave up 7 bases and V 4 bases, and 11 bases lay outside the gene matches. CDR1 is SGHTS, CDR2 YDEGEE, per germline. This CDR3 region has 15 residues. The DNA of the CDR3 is TGTGCCAGCAGCCGTGGGACAGGGGAGACGAAAGAGCAGTACTTC. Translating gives CASSRGTGETKEQYF.